The sequence of this T cell receptor beta chain was determined in a study of blood T cell repertoires in COVID-19. For the study at large: Acute and convalescent COVID-19 samples came from the United States, Italy and Spain. PBMCs, B-cell-depleted T cells, or T cells were the source of the cDNA or gDNA that made up the material.

In the original processing: Amplifying reference gene primers gave estimates of nucleated cell counts. TCRdb keeps only in-frame clones here, not all; method: immunoSEQ multiplex PCR. D and trimming were read from the DNA, whereas the V and J calls and clone size are those reported in that table. The sample records 40,000 to 50,000 clones, about 80% being singletons. This CDR3 is 15 amino acids long. Germline V gives CDR1 SGHTA, CDR2 FQGNSA. Trimming took 3 bases from V and 9 from J; bases not matched to a gene: 13. Sequenced material: peripheral blood. This rearrangement joins TRBV7-2 to TRBJ1-1, with 7 nucleotides matching TRBD1. The receptor's source is a man between 65 and 80 years old with active or convalescent COVID-19. The CDR3 region is CASSFTGTASGKAFF. The CDR3 bases are TGTGCCAGCAGCTTTACCGGGACAGCAAGCGGTAAAGCTTTCTTT.